This entry lists 7 T cell receptor beta chains sequenced from one sample in a study of cytomegalovirus exposure and HLA in healthy donors. Some clones are missing from TCRdb's copy, which holds only in-frame ones; the method was immunoSEQ multiplex PCR. The table lists about 360,000 clones, 75% to 90% of them singletons. The sequenced material came from PBMCs. The receptors shown here come from a woman in her late teens or twenties in good health and CMV-seronegative.

V gene TRBV27 combines with J gene TRBJ2-7; D may be TRBD2 (6 bases). The CDR3 is 14 amino acids. The V end lost 5 bases, the J end lost 5 bases, and 16 bases lay between the germline ends. In germline, CDR1 is MNHEY, CDR2 SMNVEV (reference sequence). For the CDR3, the DNA is TGTGCCAGCAGTGCGCTAGCGTCGGTCCACGAGCAGTACTTC. Amino acids: CASSALASVHEQYF.

The rearrangement uses TRBV28 and TRBJ1-5; 8 nucleotides agree with TRBD1. V shed 3 bases and J 3 bases; nucleotides not matched to a gene: 7. Per the germline V gene, CDR1 is MDHEN and CDR2 is SYDVKM. The CDR3 extends over 16 amino acids. Here the CDR3 reads CASSLSRQGFNQPQHF. Here the CDR3 DNA reads TGTGCCAGCAGTTTGTCCCGACAGGGGTTCAATCAGCCCCAGCATTTT.

The chain uses TRBV29-1 and TRBJ1-1; D not certain. In germline, CDR1 is SQVTM, CDR2 ANQGSEA. Trimming shortened V by 5 bases and J by 7 bases, and 8 bases separated the two germline ends. This CDR3 is built from 10 residues. The CDR3 bases are TGCAGCGTTTCCCCAGTTGAAGCTTTCTTT. Its translation: CSVSPVEAFF.

The V gene is TRBV5-1, the J gene TRBJ2-3; D gene ambiguous. Germline-derived CDR1 and CDR2 are SGHRS and YFSETQ. V was pared by 1 base and J by 4 bases, with 4 bases between. This CDR3 has 12 residues. CDR3: CASSLRADTQYF. As DNA, the CDR3 is TGCGCCAGCAGCTTGCGGGCAGATACGCAGTATTTT.

This clone was seen once. This chain joins TRBV4-1 and TRBJ2-5; TRBD2 is a possible D gene (7 bases). Germline lookup yields CDR1 MGHRA and CDR2 YSYEKL. The CDR3 totals 16 residues. The V end lost 0 bases, the J end lost 4 bases, and 15 bases lay between the germline ends. CDR3 region: CASSQDWRGRGETQYF. The CDR3 DNA is TGCGCCAGCAGCCAAGACTGGCGGGGGCGGGGAGAGACCCAGTACTTC.

The chain employs TRBV27 and TRBJ2-1, with 7 bases lining up with TRBD2. Germline CDR1 reads MNHEY; CDR2 reads SMNVEV (reference sequence). The CDR3 totals 15 residues. With V trimmed by 4 bases and J by 5 bases, 8 bases remained unmatched. The CDR3 DNA reads TGTGCCAGCAGTTGGGCTGGGGGGGGGAACAATGAGCAGTTCTTC. Its protein product is CASSWAGGGNNEQFF.

The chain combines TRBV28 with TRBJ1-1; 7 nucleotides match TRBD1. Germline V gives CDR1 MDHEN, CDR2 SYDVKM. J gave up 5 bases and V 2 bases, and 8 bases lay outside the gene matches. The CDR3 is made up of 15 amino acids. CDR3 bases: TGTGCCAGCAGTTTAGGCGACAGGGCGGTTACTGAAGCTTTCTTT. This codes for CASSLGDRAVTEAFF. The full variable domain, its missing parts supplied by reference TRBV28 and TRBJ1-1, is DVKVTQSSRYLVKRTGEKVFLECVQDMDHENMFWYRQDPGLGLRLIYFSYDVKMKEKGDIPEGYSVSREKKERFSLILESASTNQTSMYLCASSLGDRAVTEAFFGQGTRLTVV.